Given below is one T cell receptor (beta chain) in context. These data belong to a study of control samples from healthy donors and cancer patients. The CDR3 has 17 residues. From germline, CDR1 is MNHEY and CDR2 SVGEGT. With V trimmed by 2 bases and J by 1 base, 4 bases remained unmatched. Using immunoSEQ multiplex PCR, the repertoire was profiled, and TCRdb retains in-frame clones only, with some absent. Counted here are over 25,000 clones, about 87% occurring once; the ten biggest clones make up 1.5% to 2%. V is TRBV6-2 or TRBV6-3 and J is TRBJ2-5, with TRBD2 identical over 13 bases. The sequence derives from a woman aged 40 to 49 with lung cancer. The sample taken for sequencing was PBMCs. CDR3 amino acids: CASSYVLAGGFQETQYF. CDR3 coding DNA: TGTGCCAGCAGTTACGTACTAGCGGGGGGGTTCCAAGAGACCCAGTACTTC.